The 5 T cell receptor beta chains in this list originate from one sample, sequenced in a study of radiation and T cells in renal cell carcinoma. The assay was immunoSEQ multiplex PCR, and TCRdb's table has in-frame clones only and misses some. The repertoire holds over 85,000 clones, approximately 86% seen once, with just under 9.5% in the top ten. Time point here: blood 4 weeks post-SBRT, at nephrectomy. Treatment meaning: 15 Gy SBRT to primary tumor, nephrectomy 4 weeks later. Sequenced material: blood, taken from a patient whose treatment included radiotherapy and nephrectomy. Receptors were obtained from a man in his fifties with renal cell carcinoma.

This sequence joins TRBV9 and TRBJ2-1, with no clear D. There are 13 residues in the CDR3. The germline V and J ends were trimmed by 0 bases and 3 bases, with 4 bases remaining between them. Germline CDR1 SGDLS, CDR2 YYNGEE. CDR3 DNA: TGTGCCAGCAGCGTAGATGACTACAATGAGCAGTTCTTC. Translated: CASSVDDYNEQFF.

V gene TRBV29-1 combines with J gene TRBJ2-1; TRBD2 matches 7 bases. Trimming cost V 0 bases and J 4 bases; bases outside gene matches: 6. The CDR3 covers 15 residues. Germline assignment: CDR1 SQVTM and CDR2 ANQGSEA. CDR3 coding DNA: TGCAGCGTTGAAGATTCTGTCGGGAGGTACAATGAGCAGTTCTTC. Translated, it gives CSVEDSVGRYNEQFF.

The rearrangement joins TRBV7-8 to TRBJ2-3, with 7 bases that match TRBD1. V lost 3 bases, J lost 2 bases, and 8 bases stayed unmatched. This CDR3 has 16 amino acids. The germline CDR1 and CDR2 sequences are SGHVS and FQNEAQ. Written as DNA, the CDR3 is TGTGCCAGCAGCTTTTCTGGGACAGCTTTCACAGATACGCAGTATTTT. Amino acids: CASSFSGTAFTDTQYF.

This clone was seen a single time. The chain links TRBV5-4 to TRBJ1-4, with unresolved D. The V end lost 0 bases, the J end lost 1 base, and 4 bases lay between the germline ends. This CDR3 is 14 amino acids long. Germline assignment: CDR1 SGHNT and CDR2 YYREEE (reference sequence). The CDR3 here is CASSLDRTNEKLFF. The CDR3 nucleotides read TGTGCCAGCAGCTTGGACAGAACTAATGAAAAACTGTTTTTT.

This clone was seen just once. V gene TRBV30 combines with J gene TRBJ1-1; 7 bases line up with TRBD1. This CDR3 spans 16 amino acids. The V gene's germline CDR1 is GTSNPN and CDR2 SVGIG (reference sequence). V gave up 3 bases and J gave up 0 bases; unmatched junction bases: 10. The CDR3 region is CAWSGTEKGVNTEAFF. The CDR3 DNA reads TGTGCCTGGAGCGGGACAGAAAAGGGGGTGAACACTGAAGCTTTCTTT.